These T cell receptor beta chains were read from a single sample in a study of blood T cell repertoires in COVID-19. Only in-frame clones appear in the TCRdb table, and some are missing; sequencing was by immunoSEQ multiplex PCR. The sample includes around 400,000 clones, around 87% seen only once; the top ten take 2% to 2.5%. The sequencing input was peripheral blood. These receptor sequences come from an older woman with COVID-19, enrolled during active disease. Each CDR3 is given with its conserved first and last residue. D genes are given only for firm matches. Clone size, where shown, is once, few, many, or a class for clones that have expanded.

clone_size: NA; j_call: TRBJ1-2; v_call: TRBV15; d_call: NA; cdr3_aa: CATSPGGSGYTF
clone_size: NA; j_call: TRBJ2-5; v_call: TRBV11-2; d_call: TRBD1; cdr3_aa: CASSLVPRGQGRETQYF
clone_size: NA; j_call: TRBJ1-2; v_call: TRBV10-3; d_call: TRBD1; cdr3_aa: CAISRTGGVINYGYTF
clone_size: once; j_call: TRBJ2-1; v_call: TRBV7-6; d_call: NA; cdr3_aa: CASSLRTTYNEQFF
clone_size: NA; j_call: TRBJ1-2; v_call: TRBV6-5; d_call: TRBD1; cdr3_aa: CASSMDRRDYGYTF
clone_size: NA; j_call: TRBJ2-4; v_call: TRBV3-1/TRBV3-2; d_call: NA; cdr3_aa: CASSQERRKGADIQYF
clone_size: NA; j_call: TRBJ1-2; v_call: TRBV7-6; d_call: NA; cdr3_aa: CASSLERGPASGYTF
clone_size: NA; j_call: TRBJ2-1; v_call: TRBV11-2; d_call: NA; cdr3_aa: CASSLDQTSNEQFF
clone_size: few; j_call: TRBJ2-2; v_call: TRBV6-5; d_call: NA; cdr3_aa: CATRLVDTGELFF
clone_size: few; j_call: TRBJ1-1; v_call: TRBV6-1; d_call: NA; cdr3_aa: CASSDMVALNTEAFF
clone_size: NA; j_call: TRBJ2-1; v_call: TRBV9; d_call: TRBD2; cdr3_aa: CASSAGLAGGYNEQFF
clone_size: once; j_call: TRBJ1-3; v_call: TRBV6-5; d_call: NA; cdr3_aa: CASRDRTGNTIYF
clone_size: NA; j_call: TRBJ1-6; v_call: TRBV18; d_call: NA; cdr3_aa: CASSPDWTANSPLHF
clone_size: NA; j_call: TRBJ2-7; v_call: TRBV3-1/TRBV3-2; d_call: NA; cdr3_aa: CASSHGLSSYEQYF
clone_size: NA; j_call: TRBJ1-5; v_call: TRBV28; d_call: NA; cdr3_aa: CASSGGLGQPQHF
clone_size: NA; j_call: TRBJ1-1; v_call: TRBV4-1; d_call: NA; cdr3_aa: CASSQAGVGTEAFF
clone_size: NA; j_call: TRBJ2-2; v_call: TRBV10-2; d_call: TRBD1; cdr3_aa: CASSGGQVTGELFF
clone_size: NA; j_call: TRBJ1-2; v_call: TRBV10-2; d_call: NA; cdr3_aa: CASATGTLNYGYTF
clone_size: NA; j_call: TRBJ2-7; v_call: TRBV28; d_call: NA; cdr3_aa: CASRTGDEQYF
clone_size: NA; j_call: TRBJ1-2; v_call: TRBV6-6; d_call: NA; cdr3_aa: CASSYQGTTNYGYTF
clone_size: NA; j_call: TRBJ1-5; v_call: TRBV7-9; d_call: TRBD1; cdr3_aa: CASSPWTGSYSNQPQHF
clone_size: NA; j_call: TRBJ2-5; v_call: TRBV15; d_call: NA; cdr3_aa: CATSRGQSWGTQYF
clone_size: NA; j_call: TRBJ2-7; v_call: TRBV28; d_call: TRBD1; cdr3_aa: CASSLPRDSASYEQYF
clone_size: NA; j_call: TRBJ1-4; v_call: TRBV5-1; d_call: TRBD1; cdr3_aa: CASTPGQGIKNEKLFF
clone_size: NA; j_call: TRBJ1-1; v_call: TRBV20-1; d_call: NA; cdr3_aa: CSASRGNTEAFF
clone_size: NA; j_call: TRBJ1-2; v_call: TRBV19; d_call: NA; cdr3_aa: CASIGEVGYGYTF
clone_size: NA; j_call: TRBJ1-4; v_call: TRBV5-4; d_call: NA; cdr3_aa: CASSTDLGDNEKLFF
clone_size: NA; j_call: TRBJ2-1; v_call: TRBV24-1; d_call: NA; cdr3_aa: CAGLPLATRQGWSNEQFF
clone_size: once; j_call: TRBJ2-7; v_call: TRBV3-1/TRBV3-2; d_call: NA; cdr3_aa: CASSQYSYEQYF
clone_size: NA; j_call: TRBJ2-7; v_call: TRBV5-4; d_call: NA; cdr3_aa: CASSLVGAPAYEQYF
clone_size: NA; j_call: TRBJ2-7; v_call: TRBV18; d_call: NA; cdr3_aa: CASSPLMNEQYF
clone_size: NA; j_call: TRBJ2-2; v_call: TRBV6-1; d_call: NA; cdr3_aa: CASSEYKTGELFF
clone_size: NA; j_call: TRBJ2-5; v_call: TRBV15; d_call: NA; cdr3_aa: CATSRDNPHEGTQYF
clone_size: NA; j_call: TRBJ2-3; v_call: TRBV4-2; d_call: TRBD2; cdr3_aa: CASSWASGGQQNTDTQYF
clone_size: NA; j_call: TRBJ1-4; v_call: TRBV6-5; d_call: NA; cdr3_aa: CASSYSGGLFEKLFF
clone_size: NA; j_call: TRBJ1-4; v_call: TRBV5-1; d_call: NA; cdr3_aa: CASSLEGVTNEKLFF
clone_size: NA; j_call: TRBJ1-2; v_call: TRBV7-6; d_call: NA; cdr3_aa: CASSLADPRARGYTF
clone_size: once; j_call: TRBJ2-1; v_call: TRBV19; d_call: TRBD2; cdr3_aa: CASSNLAGGRNEQFF
clone_size: NA; j_call: TRBJ1-1; v_call: TRBV10-3; d_call: NA; cdr3_aa: CAISLQGNTEAFF